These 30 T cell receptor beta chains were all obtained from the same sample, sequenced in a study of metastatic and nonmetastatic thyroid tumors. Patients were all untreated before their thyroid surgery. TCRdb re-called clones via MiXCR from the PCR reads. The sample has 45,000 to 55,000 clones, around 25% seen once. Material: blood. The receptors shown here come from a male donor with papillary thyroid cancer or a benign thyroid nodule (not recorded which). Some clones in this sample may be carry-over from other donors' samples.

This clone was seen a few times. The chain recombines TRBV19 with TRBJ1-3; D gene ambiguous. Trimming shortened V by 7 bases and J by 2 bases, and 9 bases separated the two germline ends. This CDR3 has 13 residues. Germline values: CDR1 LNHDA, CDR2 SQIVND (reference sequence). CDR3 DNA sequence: TGTGCCAGTAATGTGAGTCCTGGAAACACCATATATTTT. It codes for CASNVSPGNTIYF. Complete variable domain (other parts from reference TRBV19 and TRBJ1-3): DGGITQSPKYLFRKEGQNVTLSCEQNLNHDAMYWYRQDPGQGLRLIYYSQIVNDFQKGDIAEGYSVSREKKESFPLTVTSAQKNPTAFYLCASNVSPGNTIYFGEGSWLTVV.

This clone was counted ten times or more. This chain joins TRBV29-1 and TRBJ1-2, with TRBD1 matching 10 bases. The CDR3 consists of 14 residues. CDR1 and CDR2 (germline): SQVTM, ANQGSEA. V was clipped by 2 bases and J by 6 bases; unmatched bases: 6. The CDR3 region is CSVERDRGRDGYTF. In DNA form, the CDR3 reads TGCAGCGTTGAACGGGACAGGGGCAGGGATGGCTACACCTTC.

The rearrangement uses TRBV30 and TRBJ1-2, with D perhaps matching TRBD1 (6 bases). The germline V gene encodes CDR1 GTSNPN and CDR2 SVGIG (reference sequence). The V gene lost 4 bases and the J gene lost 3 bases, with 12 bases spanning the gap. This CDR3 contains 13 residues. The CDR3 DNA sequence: TGTGCCTGGACTTTGAACAGGGACTATGGCTACACCTTC. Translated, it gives CAWTLNRDYGYTF.

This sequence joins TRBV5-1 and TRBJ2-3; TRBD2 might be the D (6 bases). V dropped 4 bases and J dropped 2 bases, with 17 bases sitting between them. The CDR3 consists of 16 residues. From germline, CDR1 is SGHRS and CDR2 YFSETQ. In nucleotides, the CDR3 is TGCGCCAGCAGCCAAGCAATTGGGAGGTACACAGATACGCAGTATTTT. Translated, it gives CASSQAIGRYTDTQYF.

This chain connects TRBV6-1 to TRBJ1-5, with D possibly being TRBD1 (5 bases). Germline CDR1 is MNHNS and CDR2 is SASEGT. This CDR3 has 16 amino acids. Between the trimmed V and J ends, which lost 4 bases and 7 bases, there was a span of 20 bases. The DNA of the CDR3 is TGTGCCAGCAGTGTTCGGAAAGGGCAGGGAAGGCAGCCCCAGCATTTT. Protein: CASSVRKGQGRQPQHF.

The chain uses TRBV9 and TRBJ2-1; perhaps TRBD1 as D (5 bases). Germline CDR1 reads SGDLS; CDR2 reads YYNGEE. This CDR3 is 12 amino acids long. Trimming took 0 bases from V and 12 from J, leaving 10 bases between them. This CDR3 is CASSVGQGRQFF. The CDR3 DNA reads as TGTGCCAGCAGCGTAGGTCAGGGAAGGCAGTTCTTC.

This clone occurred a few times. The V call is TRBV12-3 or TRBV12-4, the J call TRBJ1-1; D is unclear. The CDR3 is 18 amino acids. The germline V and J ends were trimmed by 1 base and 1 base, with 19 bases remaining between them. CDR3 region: CASSLERSQLGKNTEAFF. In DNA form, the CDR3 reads TGTGCCAGCAGTTTAGAAAGATCACAGTTGGGAAAGAACACTGAAGCTTTCTTT.

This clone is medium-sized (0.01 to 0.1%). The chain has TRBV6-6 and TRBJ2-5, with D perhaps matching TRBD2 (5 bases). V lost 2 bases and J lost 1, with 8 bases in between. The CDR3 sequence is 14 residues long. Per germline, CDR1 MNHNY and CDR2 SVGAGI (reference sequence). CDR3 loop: CASSYDRGQETQYF. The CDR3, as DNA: TGTGCCAGCAGTTACGACCGGGGCCAAGAGACCCAGTACTTC.

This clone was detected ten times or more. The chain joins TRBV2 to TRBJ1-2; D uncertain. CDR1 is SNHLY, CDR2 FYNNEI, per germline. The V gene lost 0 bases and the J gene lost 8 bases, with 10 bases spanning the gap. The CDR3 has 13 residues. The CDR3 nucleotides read TGTGCCAGCAGTGAAGCAAGCCCTTCCGGCTACACCTTC. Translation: CASSEASPSGYTF.

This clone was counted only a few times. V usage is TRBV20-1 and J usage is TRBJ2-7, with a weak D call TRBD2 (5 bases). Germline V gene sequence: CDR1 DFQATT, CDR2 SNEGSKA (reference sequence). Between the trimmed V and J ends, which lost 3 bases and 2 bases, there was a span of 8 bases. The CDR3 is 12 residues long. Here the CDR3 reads CSASEGTYEQYF. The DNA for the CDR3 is TGCAGTGCTAGTGAGGGAACCTACGAGCAGTACTTC.

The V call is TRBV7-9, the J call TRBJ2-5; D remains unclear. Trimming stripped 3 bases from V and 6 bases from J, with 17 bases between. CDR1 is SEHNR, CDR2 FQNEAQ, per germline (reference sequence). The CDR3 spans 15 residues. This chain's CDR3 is CASSLIGHGGKTQYF. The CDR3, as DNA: TGTGCCAGCAGCTTGATTGGTCATGGTGGGAAGACCCAGTACTTC.

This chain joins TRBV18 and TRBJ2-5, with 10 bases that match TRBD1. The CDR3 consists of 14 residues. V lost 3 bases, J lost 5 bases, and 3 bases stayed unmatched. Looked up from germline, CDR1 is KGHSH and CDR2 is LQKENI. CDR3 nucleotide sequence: TGTGCCAGCTCACCCGGGACAGGGGACGAGACCCAGTACTTC. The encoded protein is CASSPGTGDETQYF.

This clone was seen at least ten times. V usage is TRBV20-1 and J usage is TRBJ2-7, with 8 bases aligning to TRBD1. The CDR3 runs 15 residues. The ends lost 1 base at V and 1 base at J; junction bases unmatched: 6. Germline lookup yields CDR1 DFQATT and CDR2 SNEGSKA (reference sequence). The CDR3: CSARAPQGGSYEQYF. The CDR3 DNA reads TGCAGTGCTAGAGCCCCACAGGGGGGATCCTACGAGCAGTACTTC.

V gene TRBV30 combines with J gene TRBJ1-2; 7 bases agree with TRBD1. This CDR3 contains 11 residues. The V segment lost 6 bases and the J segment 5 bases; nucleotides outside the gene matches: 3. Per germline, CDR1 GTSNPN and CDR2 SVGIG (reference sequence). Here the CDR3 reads CACDRVYGYTF. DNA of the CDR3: TGTGCCTGCGACAGGGTGTATGGCTACACCTTC.

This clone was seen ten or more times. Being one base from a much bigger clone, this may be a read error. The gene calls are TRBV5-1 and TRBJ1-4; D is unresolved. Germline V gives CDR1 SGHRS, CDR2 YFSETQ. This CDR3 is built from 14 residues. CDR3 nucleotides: TGCGCCAGCAGCTTGGGAGCAACTAATGAAGAACTGTTTTTT. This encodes CASSLGATNEELFF.

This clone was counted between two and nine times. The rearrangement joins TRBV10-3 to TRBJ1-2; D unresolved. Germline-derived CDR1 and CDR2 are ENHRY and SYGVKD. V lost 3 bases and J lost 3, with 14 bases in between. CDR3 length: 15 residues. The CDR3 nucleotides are TGTGCCATCAGTGAAATTGGACCGAGAGACTATGGCTACACCTTC. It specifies CAISEIGPRDYGYTF.

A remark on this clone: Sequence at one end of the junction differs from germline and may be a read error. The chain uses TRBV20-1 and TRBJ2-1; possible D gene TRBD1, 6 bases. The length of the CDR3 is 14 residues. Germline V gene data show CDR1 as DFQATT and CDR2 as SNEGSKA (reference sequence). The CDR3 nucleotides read TGCAGTGCTACGAAGGGGGAATCCTACAGTGAGCAGTTCTTC. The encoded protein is CSATKGESYSEQFF.

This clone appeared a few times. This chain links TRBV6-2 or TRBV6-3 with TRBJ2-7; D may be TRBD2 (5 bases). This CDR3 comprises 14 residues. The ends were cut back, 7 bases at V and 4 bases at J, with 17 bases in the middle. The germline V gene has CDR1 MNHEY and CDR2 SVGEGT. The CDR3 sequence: CASTQPYTGYEQYF. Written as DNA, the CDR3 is TGTGCCAGCACCCAACCTTATACGGGGTACGAGCAGTACTTC.

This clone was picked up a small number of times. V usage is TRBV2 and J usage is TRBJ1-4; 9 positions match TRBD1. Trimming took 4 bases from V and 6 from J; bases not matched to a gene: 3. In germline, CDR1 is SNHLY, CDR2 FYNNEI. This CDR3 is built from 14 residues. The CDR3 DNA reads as TGTGCCAGCAGTGGGAACAGGGGGCATGAAAAACTGTTTTTT. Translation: CASSGNRGHEKLFF.

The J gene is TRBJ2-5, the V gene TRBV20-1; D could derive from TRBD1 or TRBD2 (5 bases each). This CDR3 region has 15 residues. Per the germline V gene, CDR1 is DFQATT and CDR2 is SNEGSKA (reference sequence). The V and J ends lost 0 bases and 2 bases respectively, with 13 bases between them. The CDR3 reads CSARDRGQIQETQYF. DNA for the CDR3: TGCAGTGCTAGAGATCGGGGCCAGATTCAAGAGACCCAGTACTTC.

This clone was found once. The CDR3 spells CASSASYKGAEQPQHF. DNA for the CDR3: TGTGCCAGTAGTGCAAGCTATAAGGGGGCAGAACAGCCCCAGCATTTT. This chain uses TRBV19 with TRBJ1-5; TRBD1 matches 7 bases. The CDR3 consists of 16 residues. Trimming cost V 5 bases and J 7 bases; bases outside gene matches: 14. Germline values: CDR1 LNHDA, CDR2 SQIVND (reference sequence).

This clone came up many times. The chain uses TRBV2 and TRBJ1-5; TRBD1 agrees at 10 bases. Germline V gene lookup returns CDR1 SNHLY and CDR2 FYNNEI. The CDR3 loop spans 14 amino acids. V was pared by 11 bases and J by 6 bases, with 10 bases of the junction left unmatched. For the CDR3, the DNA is TGTGCCGGGTCGAGGGGACAGGGGACTCAGCCCCAGCATTTT. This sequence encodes CAGSRGQGTQPQHF. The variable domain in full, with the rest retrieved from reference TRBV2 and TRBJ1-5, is EPEVTQTPSHQVTQMGQEVILRCVPISNHLYFYWYRQILGQKVEFLVSFYNNEISEKSEIFDDQFSVERPDGSNFTLKIRSTKLEDSAMYFCAGSRGQGTQPQHFGDGTRLSIL.

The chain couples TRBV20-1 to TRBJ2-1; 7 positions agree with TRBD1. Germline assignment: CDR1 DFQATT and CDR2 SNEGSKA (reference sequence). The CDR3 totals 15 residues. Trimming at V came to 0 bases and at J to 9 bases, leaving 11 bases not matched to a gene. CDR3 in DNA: TGCAGTGCTAGAGATACGACAGGGCTGGGAAGTGAGCAGTTCTTC. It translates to CSARDTTGLGSEQFF.

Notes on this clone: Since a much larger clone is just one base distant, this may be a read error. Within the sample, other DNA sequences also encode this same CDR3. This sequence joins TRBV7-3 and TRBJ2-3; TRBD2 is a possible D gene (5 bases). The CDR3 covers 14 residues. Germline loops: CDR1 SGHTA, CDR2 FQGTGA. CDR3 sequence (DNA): TGTGCCAGCAGACCAGCGGCCAGCACGGATACGCAGTATTTT. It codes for CASRPAASTDTQYF.

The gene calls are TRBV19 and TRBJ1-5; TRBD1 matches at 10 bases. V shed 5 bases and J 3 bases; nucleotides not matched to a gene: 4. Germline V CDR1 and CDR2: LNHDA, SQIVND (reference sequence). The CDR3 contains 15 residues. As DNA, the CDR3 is TGTGCCAGTAGTCAGACAGGGGGCGTCAATCAGCCCCAGCATTTT. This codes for CASSQTGGVNQPQHF.

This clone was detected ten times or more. Written as DNA, the CDR3 is TGTGCCAGCAGTATAGGGACAGCTCTATACGAGCAGTACTTC. As protein: CASSIGTALYEQYF. The rearrangement joins TRBV28 to TRBJ2-7; TRBD1 matches 7 bases. The CDR3 is made up of 14 amino acids. J lost 4 bases, V lost 5 bases, and 8 bases had no gene match. Germline assignment: CDR1 MDHEN and CDR2 SYDVKM.

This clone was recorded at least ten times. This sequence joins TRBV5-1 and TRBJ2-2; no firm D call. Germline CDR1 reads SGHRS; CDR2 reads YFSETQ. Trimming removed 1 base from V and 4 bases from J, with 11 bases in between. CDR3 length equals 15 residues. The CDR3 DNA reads TGCGCCAGCAGCTTGTGGAGCGAGTTCACCGGGGAGCTGTTTTTT. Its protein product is CASSLWSEFTGELFF.

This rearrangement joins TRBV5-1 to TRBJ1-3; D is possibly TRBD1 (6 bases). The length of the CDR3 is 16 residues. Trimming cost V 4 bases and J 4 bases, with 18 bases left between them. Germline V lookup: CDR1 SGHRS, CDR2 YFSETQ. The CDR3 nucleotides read TGCGCCAGCAGCCCACTAGCCGGGACACTCGGAAACACCATATATTTT. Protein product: CASSPLAGTLGNTIYF. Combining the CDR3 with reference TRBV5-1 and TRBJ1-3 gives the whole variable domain KAGVTQTPRYLIKTRGQQVTLSCSPISGHRSVSWYQQTPGQGLQFLFEYFSETQRNKGNFPGRFSGRQFSNSRSEMNVSTLELGDSALYLCASSPLAGTLGNTIYFGEGSWLTVV.

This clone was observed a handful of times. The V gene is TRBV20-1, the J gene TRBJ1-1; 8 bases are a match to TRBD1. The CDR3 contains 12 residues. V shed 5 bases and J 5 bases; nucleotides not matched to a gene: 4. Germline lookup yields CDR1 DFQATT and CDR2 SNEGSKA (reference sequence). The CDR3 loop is CSAGQGRTEAFF. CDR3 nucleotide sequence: TGCAGTGCTGGACAGGGCAGAACTGAAGCTTTCTTT.

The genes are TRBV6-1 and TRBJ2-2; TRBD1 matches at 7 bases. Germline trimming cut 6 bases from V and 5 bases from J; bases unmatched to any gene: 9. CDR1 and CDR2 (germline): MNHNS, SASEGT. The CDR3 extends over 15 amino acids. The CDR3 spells CASSPTGAYTGELFF. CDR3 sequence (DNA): TGTGCCAGCAGCCCCACAGGGGCGTATACCGGGGAGCTGTTTTTT.